This T cell receptor beta chain was captured in a study of blood T cell repertoires in COVID-19. Across the whole study: The cDNA or gDNA used as material had been derived from T cells, B-cell-depleted T cells, or PBMCs.

Authors' data handling: Cell counts per sample came from amplifying reference gene primers. Data came from immunoSEQ multiplex PCR; TCRdb stores just in-frame clones and leaves some out. V and J calls and clone size are given by that table; D and trimming were obtained from the DNA. The sample contains 90,000 to 120,000 clones, 75% to 95% of which appear only once. The germline CDR1 and CDR2 sequences are SGHTA and FQGNSA. Trimming shortened V by 5 bases and J by 0 bases, and 16 bases separated the two germline ends. The CDR3 length is 16 residues. The sequenced material came from peripheral blood. The sequence derives from a woman in her twenties or thirties with acute or convalescent COVID-19. This chain links TRBV7-2 with TRBJ2-5; D unclear. The CDR3, as DNA: TGTGCCAGCAGCCCGTCGCCCAGGAATTACCAAGAGACCCAGTACTTC. Amino acid sequence: CASSPSPRNYQETQYF.